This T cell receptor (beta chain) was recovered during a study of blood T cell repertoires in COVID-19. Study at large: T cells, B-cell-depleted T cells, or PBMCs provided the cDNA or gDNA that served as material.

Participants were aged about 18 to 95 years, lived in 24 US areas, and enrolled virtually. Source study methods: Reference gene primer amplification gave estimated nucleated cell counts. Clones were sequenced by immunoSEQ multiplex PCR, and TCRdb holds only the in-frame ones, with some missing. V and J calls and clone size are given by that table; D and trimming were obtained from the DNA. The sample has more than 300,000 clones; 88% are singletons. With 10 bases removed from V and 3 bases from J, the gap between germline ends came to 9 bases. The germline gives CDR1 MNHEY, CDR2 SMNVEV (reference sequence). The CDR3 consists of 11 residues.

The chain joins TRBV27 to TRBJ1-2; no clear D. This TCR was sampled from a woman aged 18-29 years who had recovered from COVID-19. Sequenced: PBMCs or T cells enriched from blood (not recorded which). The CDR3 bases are TGTGCCACCGAGAGCCACTATGGCTACACCTTC. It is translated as CATESHYGYTF.